This T cell receptor (beta chain) was identified during a study of chemoradiotherapy in HPV16-positive cancers. Background on the study: A couple of HPV16-positive patients' cells yielded candidate HPV-specific clones and common motifs. Whole-study findings and limits: HPV-specific T cells were functionally defined from only two HPV16-positive patients. For HPV16-positive patients, expanding HPV-responsive T cells associated with longer recurrence-free survival.

Regarding this clone: Its antigen remains unidentified.

From germline, CDR1 is SEHNR and CDR2 FQNEAQ (reference sequence). This CDR3 has 14 residues. Germline trimming cut 5 bases from V and 3 bases from J; bases unmatched to any gene: 4. Clones were read by immunoSEQ multiplex PCR, and TCRdb kept only the in-frame ones, dropping some. The sample has roughly 8,300 clones, roughly nine tenths seen once. Repertoires were sampled repeatedly during chemoradiotherapy. This chain joins TRBV7-9 and TRBJ1-3, with 7 bases aligning to TRBD1. The sequence derives from a human donor with HPV-associated anogenital cancer. Sample: blood, taken from a patient who underwent chemoradiotherapy. The CDR3 coding sequence is TGTGCCAGCAGCCCCGACAGGGTTGGAAACACCATATATTTT. This codes for CASSPDRVGNTIYF. The complete variable domain, with remaining parts taken from reference TRBV7-9 and TRBJ1-3, reads DTGVSQNPRHKITKRGQNVTFRCDPISEHNRLYWYRQTLGQGPEFLTYFQNEAQLEKSRLLSDRFSAERPKGSFSTLEIQRTEQGDSAMYLCASSPDRVGNTIYFGEGSWLTVV.